This T cell receptor beta chain was found in a study of molecular identifiers for immune sequencing clone quantification. The germline CDR1 and CDR2 sequences are LNHDA and SQIVND (reference sequence). CDR3 length: 16 amino acids. Trimming shortened V by 6 bases and J by 3 bases, and 20 bases separated the two germline ends. One entry per CDR3 protein results from TCRdb running MiXCR on the PCR reads. In the table there are roughly 630,000 distinct CDR3 sequences, about 25% of which are singletons. This clonotype occurred a few times. This TCR derives from a human donor in good health. Some libraries in this study had Jurkat cell RNA spiked in. Sequenced: naive CD8+ T cells from blood, with Jurkat cell RNA spiked in. The sample's subset: FACS-sorted CD8+CD4-CCR7+CD45RA+ naive T cells. The chain uses TRBV19 and TRBJ2-5, with D perhaps being TRBD1 or TRBD2 (6 bases each). The CDR3 loop is CASSPGAQGLEETQYF. The DNA for the CDR3 is TGTGCCAGTAGCCCGGGAGCACAGGGCTTGGAAGAGACCCAGTACTTC.